The clone carrying this T cell receptor (beta chain) has just one count. The target antigen is unknown. The source of the sample is a study of blood T cells in healthy people across ages. Study outcomes and limitations: When one million T cells were used, diversity estimates were thought to be underestimates. Naive and antigen-experienced cells could not be conclusively compared, given unsorted PBMCs.

The length of the CDR3 is 17 residues. Trimming removed 2 bases from V and 0 bases from J, with 15 bases in between. A sample-barcoded 5' primer and a J-beta primer mix were used in a second PCR of roughly 7 to 12 cycles. A 12-random-nucleotide template-switch adaptor tagged each cDNA molecule. TCRdb re-called the 5' RACE reads with MiXCR, one entry per CDR3 protein. There are some 670,000 distinct CDR3 sequences in the sample; around 52% occur only once, and 13% lies in the top ten. Per sample, extraction of total RNA gave at least 6 micrograms in every case. The chain couples TRBV12-3 or TRBV12-4 to TRBJ2-3; D is possibly TRBD1 or TRBD2 (5 bases each). Sequenced sample: blood. The TCR was taken from a woman older than 75 in good health. The DNA of the CDR3 is TGTGCCAGCAGTTTACGGGGTCCAGGGCTGAGCACAGATACGCAGTATTTT. Protein product: CASSLRGPGLSTDTQYF.